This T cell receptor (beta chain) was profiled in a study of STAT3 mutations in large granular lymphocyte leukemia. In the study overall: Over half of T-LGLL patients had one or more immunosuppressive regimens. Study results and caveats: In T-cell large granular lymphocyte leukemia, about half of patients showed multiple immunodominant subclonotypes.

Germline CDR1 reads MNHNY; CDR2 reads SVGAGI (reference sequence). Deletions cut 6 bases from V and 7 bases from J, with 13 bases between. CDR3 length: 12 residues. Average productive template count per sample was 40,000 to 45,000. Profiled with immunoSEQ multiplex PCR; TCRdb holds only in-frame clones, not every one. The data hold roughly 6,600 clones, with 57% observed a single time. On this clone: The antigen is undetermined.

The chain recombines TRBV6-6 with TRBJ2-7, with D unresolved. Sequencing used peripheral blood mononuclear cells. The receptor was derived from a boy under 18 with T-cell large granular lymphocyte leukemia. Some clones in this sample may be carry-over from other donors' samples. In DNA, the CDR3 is TGTGCCAGCAGCTCCGATCCCCTAGAGCAGTACTTC. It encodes CASSSDPLEQYF.